These T cell receptor beta chains were read from a single sample in a study of T cell responses to AZD1222 COVID-19 vaccine. Clones were sequenced by immunoSEQ multiplex PCR, and TCRdb holds only the in-frame ones, with some missing. The sample holds roughly 190,000 clones, more than 80% seen once. The source material was peripheral blood, sampled 28 days after the second dose of the MenACWY control vaccine. The receptors were gathered from an adult who received the MenACWY meningococcal vaccine as a control. Each CDR3 is given with its conserved first and last residue. Each record gives: D gene, J gene, V gene, clone size, CDR3 DNA, CDR3 protein. D genes are given only for firm matches. Clone size is given for some rows only: seen once, a few or many times, or a class if the clone is expanded.

>.|TRBJ2-1|TRBV30|.
TGTGCCGCGGGTGGACGGAGGGCGGATGAGCAGTTCTTC
CAAGGRRADEQFF
>.|TRBJ1-3|TRBV5-4|.
TGTGCCAGCAGCTTGGATTCCGGGTCTGGAAACACCATATATTTT
CASSLDSGSGNTIYF
>TRBD1|TRBJ1-2|TRBV12-5|.
TGTGCTAGTGGTCCCGGGACAGGGGGACCTAACTATGGCTACACCTTC
CASGPGTGGPNYGYTF
>TRBD2|TRBJ2-2|TRBV6-1|once
TGTGCCAGCAGTGAAGCGGGGGGGCCTAGACTAGCGGCTAACACCGGGGAGCTGTTTTTT
CASSEAGGPRLAANTGELFF
>.|TRBJ2-7|TRBV2|once
TGTGCCAGCGGATTGACCGGGACTTCTCGCTACGAGCAGTACTTC
CASGLTGTSRYEQYF
>TRBD1|TRBJ2-7|TRBV19|.
TGTGCCAGTAGTCCTCGGACAGGGGGGTACGAGCAGTACTTC
CASSPRTGGYEQYF
>.|TRBJ1-5|TRBV27|few
TGTGCCAGCAGTTTCGAGGGCAATCAGCCCCAGCATTTT
CASSFEGNQPQHF
>.|TRBJ1-1|TRBV27|.
TGTGCCAGCAGTTTCCGGCACTTGAACACTGAAGCTTTCTTT
CASSFRHLNTEAFF
>.|TRBJ2-5|TRBV19|once
TGTGCCAGTAGTATAGACCAAGAGACCCAGTACTTC
CASSIDQETQYF
>.|TRBJ1-2|TRBV29-1|.
TGCAGCGTTGAAGAACGGGGGGCGGGCTATGGCTACACCTTC
CSVEERGAGYGYTF
>.|TRBJ2-1|TRBV6-6|.
TGTGCCAGCAGTTACTTCGGCCCGGAGCAGTTCTTC
CASSYFGPEQFF
>.|TRBJ1-1|TRBV19|.
TGTGCCAGTAGTATAACGTCGGGCTCCCACACTGAAGCTTTCTTT
CASSITSGSHTEAFF
>.|TRBJ1-4|TRBV3-1/TRBV3-2|.
TGTGCCAGCAGCCAAGATCGGCGGTGGGATAGACTGTTTTTT
CASSQDRRWDRLFF
>.|TRBJ1-6|TRBV9|.
TGTGCCAGCAGCGTAGATATGGCCTATAATTCACCCCTCCACTTT
CASSVDMAYNSPLHF
>TRBD2|TRBJ2-3|TRBV2|.
TGTGCCAGCAGTGAAGGTAGCGGGACGGGGTTGGATACGCAGTATTTT
CASSEGSGTGLDTQYF
>TRBD1|TRBJ2-5|TRBV2|.
TGTGCCAGCAGTTGGGACAGGGGGCAGGAGACCCAGTACTTC
CASSWDRGQETQYF
>.|TRBJ1-5|TRBV4-2|.
TGTGCCAGCAGCCAAGGGGAGCGGCTGGGGCGCAATCAGCCCCAGCATTTT
CASSQGERLGRNQPQHF
>TRBD2|TRBJ2-1|TRBV5-6|once
TGTGCCAGCAGCTTGGCGGCTAGCGGCTTCTACAATGAGCAGTTCTTC
CASSLAASGFYNEQFF
>TRBD2|TRBJ2-7|TRBV29-1|.
TGCAGCGTTGAAGATTGGGGGGTGCTTGCGGGAGGGCCCCAGCAGTACTTC
CSVEDWGVLAGGPQQYF
>.|TRBJ1-5|TRBV27|.
TGTGCCAGCAGTTTATGGGCAGAATTTAGCAATCAGCCCCAGCATTTT
CASSLWAEFSNQPQHF
>TRBD2|TRBJ2-1|TRBV5-1|.
TGCGCCAGCAGCCTTGTTAGCGGGAGCTCCTACAATGAGCAGTTCTTC
CASSLVSGSSYNEQFF
>.|TRBJ2-6|TRBV13|.
TGTGCCAGCAGCGTTAGGGCCCTCGGGGCCAACGTCCTGACTTTC
CASSVRALGANVLTF
>.|TRBJ2-3|TRBV14|.
TGTGCCAGCAGCGAAGTGGGACCTCAGGTTGATACGCAGTATTTT
CASSEVGPQVDTQYF
>TRBD1|TRBJ1-1|TRBV28|.
TGTGCCAGCCCACCGGACAGGGCTAGCACTGAAGCTTTCTTT
CASPPDRASTEAFF
>.|TRBJ1-5|TRBV7-8|.
TGTGCCAGCAGCTTTGCGAATAGCCCGGGGCCCCAGCATTTT
CASSFANSPGPQHF
>.|TRBJ2-1|TRBV29-1|.
TGCAGCGTTGGAGGCGGTGAGCAGTTCTTC
CSVGGGEQFF
>.|TRBJ1-4|TRBV28|.
TGTGCCAGCAGTTTGGATAGGCCAGCTGGCGAAAAACTGTTTTTT
CASSLDRPAGEKLFF
>TRBD2|TRBJ2-3|TRBV2|.
TGTGCCAGCAGTACCGGGGGGGTAGATACGCAGTATTTT
CASSTGGVDTQYF
>.|TRBJ2-2|TRBV5-1|.
TGCGCCAGCAGCCTTCAAATAGCAGGCGGGGAGCTGTTTTTT
CASSLQIAGGELFF
>.|TRBJ1-2|TRBV3-1/TRBV3-2|.
TGTGCCAGCACCATTTCGACAGGACTCTATGGCTACACCTTC
CASTISTGLYGYTF
>TRBD1|TRBJ2-7|TRBV11-2|.
TGTGCCAGCAGCCAAACAGGGGTCGAGCAGTACTTC
CASSQTGVEQYF
>.|TRBJ2-7|TRBV6-1|.
TGTGCCAGCAGTGACGGACCGGCCGCCGGTGGGTCCGAGGAGTACTTC
CASSDGPAAGGSEEYF
>.|TRBJ1-4|TRBV7-9|.
TGTGCCAGCAGCACAGGGTCTGAAAAACTGTTTTTT
CASSTGSEKLFF
>.|TRBJ1-1|TRBV9|.
TGTGCCAGCAGCGCTCCGACCGACAGTATGAACACTGAAGCTTTCTTT
CASSAPTDSMNTEAFF
>.|TRBJ2-5|TRBV7-2|.
TGTGCCAGCAGCTACGCCTCAGATGGGGGAAACTTC
CASSYASDGGNF
>TRBD2|TRBJ2-1|TRBV27|.
TGTGCCAGCAGTTTTTGGGCTAGCGGGAGCAATGAGCAGTTCTTC
CASSFWASGSNEQFF
>.|TRBJ1-3|TRBV18|few
TGTGCCAGCTCACCAGGGTTGGATGGAAACACCATATATTTT
CASSPGLDGNTIYF
>.|TRBJ2-1|TRBV5-5|.
TGTGCCAGCTGGACAGCTTACAATGAGCAGTTCTTC
CASWTAYNEQFF
>.|TRBJ2-7|TRBV6-5|.
TGTGCCAGCAGCACCGTGGGGGGCGCGGCCTACGAGCAGTACTTC
CASSTVGGAAYEQYF
>.|TRBJ2-1|TRBV4-1|.
TGCGCCAGCAGCCAAGTCGATATGGGGATAGTAACCTACAATGAGCAGTTCTTC
CASSQVDMGIVTYNEQFF
>TRBD2|TRBJ2-3|TRBV6-1|.
TGTGCCAGCGCTAGCGGGAGCCAAGATACGCAGTATTTT
CASASGSQDTQYF
>.|TRBJ1-1|TRBV9|.
TGTGCCAGCAGCGTAGTGGAGGGTGTACCTGAAGCTTTCTTT
CASSVVEGVPEAFF
>TRBD1|TRBJ1-2|TRBV14|.
TGTGCCAGCAGCCCGACAGGGTTTGGCTACACCTTC
CASSPTGFGYTF
>TRBD2|TRBJ2-2|TRBV5-1|.
TGCGCCAGCAGCTTGAACCCTCGACTAGCGGGCGCGAACACCGGGGAGCTGTTTTTT
CASSLNPRLAGANTGELFF
>TRBD1|TRBJ1-5|TRBV7-9|.
TGTGCCAGCAGCTCACAGGGGGAGGGGCAGCCCCAGCATTTT
CASSSQGEGQPQHF
>.|TRBJ2-3|TRBV3-1/TRBV3-2|.
TGTGCCAGCGGGGGGGGCTCATACGGGATGTCGAGGGCAGATACGCAGTATTTT
CASGGGSYGMSRADTQYF
>.|TRBJ2-2|TRBV19|.
TGTGCCAGTAGTATAAAAATTAACACCGGGGAGCTGTTTTTT
CASSIKINTGELFF
>TRBD1|TRBJ1-1|TRBV28|.
TGTGCCAGCAGTACCCCGACAGGGATACACACTGAAGCTTTCTTT
CASSTPTGIHTEAFF
>.|TRBJ1-1|TRBV21-1|.
TGTGCCAGCAGCAAAGTGAGGGGGAAGTACACTGAAGCTTTCTTT
CASSKVRGKYTEAFF